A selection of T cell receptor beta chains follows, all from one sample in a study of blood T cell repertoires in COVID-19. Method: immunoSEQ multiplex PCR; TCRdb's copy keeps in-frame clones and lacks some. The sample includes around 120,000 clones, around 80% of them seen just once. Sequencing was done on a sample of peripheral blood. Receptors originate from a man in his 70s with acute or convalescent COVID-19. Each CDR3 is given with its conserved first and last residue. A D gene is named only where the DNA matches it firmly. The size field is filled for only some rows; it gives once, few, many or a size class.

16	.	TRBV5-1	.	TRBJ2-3	TGCGCCAGCAGCTTGGCCTCAGGGGTACCCACAGATACGCAGTATTTT	CASSLASGVPTDTQYF
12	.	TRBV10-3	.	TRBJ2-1	TGTGCCATCAGTGAGATTGCGGGTGAGCAGTTCTTC	CAISEIAGEQFF
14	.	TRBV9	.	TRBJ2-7	TGTGCCAGCAGCGTAGGGCCATCATCCTACGAGCAGTACTTC	CASSVGPSSYEQYF
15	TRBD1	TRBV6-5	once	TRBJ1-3	TGTGCCAGCAGCCAGGACAGGGGCTCTGGAAACACCATATATTTT	CASSQDRGSGNTIYF
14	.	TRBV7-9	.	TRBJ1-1	TGTGCCAGCAGCTTAGTCAGGGTGCGCACTGAAGCTTTCTTT	CASSLVRVRTEAFF
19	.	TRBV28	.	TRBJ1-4	TGTGCCAGCAGTTTAGCAGACTACCATCTTATGGTCGATAATGAAAAACTGTTTTTT	CASSLADYHLMVDNEKLFF
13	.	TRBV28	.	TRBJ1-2	TGTGCCAGCAGGGGCGACGGGGGATATGGCTACACCTTC	CASRGDGGYGYTF
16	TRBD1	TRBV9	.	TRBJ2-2	TGTGCCAGCAGCTCCCGGACAGGGGCCTTCCCCGGGGAGCTGTTTTTT	CASSSRTGAFPGELFF
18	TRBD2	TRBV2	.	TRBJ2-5	TGTGCCAGCAGGGGCCCCGGACTAGCGGGGAAACGAGGTAAGACCCAGTACTTC	CASRGPGLAGKRGKTQYF
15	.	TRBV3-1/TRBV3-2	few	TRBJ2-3	TGTGCCAGCAGCCAAAACTGGCCTAGCCCAGATACGCAGTATTTT	CASSQNWPSPDTQYF
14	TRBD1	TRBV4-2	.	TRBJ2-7	TGTGCCAGCAGCCCAGGACAGGGGGACTACGAGCAGTACTTC	CASSPGQGDYEQYF
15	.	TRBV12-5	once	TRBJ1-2	TGTGCTAGTGGTTTGGTAGACAGAGCTAACTATGGCTACACCTTC	CASGLVDRANYGYTF
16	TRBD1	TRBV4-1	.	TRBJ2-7	TGCGCCAGCAGCCAGAGAATCGAGACAGGGCACTCCGAGCAGTACTTC	CASSQRIETGHSEQYF
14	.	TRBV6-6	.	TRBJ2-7	TGTGCCAGCAGTTCCCAGCGGAGCTCCTACGAGCAGTACTTC	CASSSQRSSYEQYF
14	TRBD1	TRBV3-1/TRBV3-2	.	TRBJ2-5	TGTGCCAGCAGCCATCAGGGGGCTAGGAAGACCCAGTACTTC	CASSHQGARKTQYF
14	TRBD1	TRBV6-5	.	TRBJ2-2	TGTGCCAGCAGTTATACAGGGGTCACCGGGGAGCTGTTTTTT	CASSYTGVTGELFF
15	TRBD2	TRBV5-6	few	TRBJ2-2	TGTGCCAGCAGCTTTATAGCGGGAGACACCGGGGAGCTGTTTTTT	CASSFIAGDTGELFF
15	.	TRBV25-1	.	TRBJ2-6	TGTGCCAGCAGTGAATCGGGCTCTGGGGCCAACGTCCTGACTTTC	CASSESGSGANVLTF
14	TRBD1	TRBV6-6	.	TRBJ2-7	TGTGCCAGCAGTTACTTCGGGACAGGGGACGAGCAGTACTTC	CASSYFGTGDEQYF
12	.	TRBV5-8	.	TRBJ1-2	TGTGCCAGCAGCTTGGCAAACTATGGCTACACCTTC	CASSLANYGYTF
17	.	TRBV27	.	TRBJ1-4	TGTGCCAGCAGTTTATATAGGACAGCCTCCGGTAATGAAAAACTGTTTTTT	CASSLYRTASGNEKLFF
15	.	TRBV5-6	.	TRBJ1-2	TGTGCCAGCAGCTTGTTGGGTCAGGGCAAATATGGCTACACCTTC	CASSLLGQGKYGYTF
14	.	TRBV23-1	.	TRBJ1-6	TGCGCCAGCACCCATGGGACTCGGGTATTCACCCTCCACTTT	CASTHGTRVFTLHF